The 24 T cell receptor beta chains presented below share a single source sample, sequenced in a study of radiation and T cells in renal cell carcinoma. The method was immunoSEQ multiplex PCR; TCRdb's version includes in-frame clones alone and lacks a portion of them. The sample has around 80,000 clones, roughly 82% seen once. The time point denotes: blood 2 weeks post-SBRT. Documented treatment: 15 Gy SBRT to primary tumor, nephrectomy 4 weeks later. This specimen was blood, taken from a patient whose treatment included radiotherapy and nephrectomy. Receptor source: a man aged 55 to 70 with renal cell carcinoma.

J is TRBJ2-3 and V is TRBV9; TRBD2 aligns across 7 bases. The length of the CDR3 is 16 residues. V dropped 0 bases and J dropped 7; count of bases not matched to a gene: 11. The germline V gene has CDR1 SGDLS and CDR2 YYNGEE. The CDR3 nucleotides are TGTGCCAGCAGCGTAGGTGACGCGGGAGCTAGAAATACGCAGTATTTT. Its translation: CASSVGDAGARNTQYF.

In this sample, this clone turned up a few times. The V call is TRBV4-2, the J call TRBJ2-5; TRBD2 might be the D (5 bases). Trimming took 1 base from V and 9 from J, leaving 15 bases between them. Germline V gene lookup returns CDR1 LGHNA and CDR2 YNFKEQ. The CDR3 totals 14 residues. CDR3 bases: TGTGCCAGCAGCCAAGTAACTGAGGGAGCGGCCCAGTACTTC. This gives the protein CASSQVTEGAAQYF.

The CDR3 reads CASSVAQGRTEAFF. In DNA, the CDR3 is TGTGCCAGCAGCGTAGCTCAGGGCAGGACTGAAGCTTTCTTT. The genes are TRBV9 and TRBJ1-1; D perhaps matches TRBD1 (5 bases). V was clipped by 0 bases and J by 5 bases, with 11 bases between them. Germline V gene data show CDR1 as SGDLS and CDR2 as YYNGEE. This CDR3 is built from 14 residues.

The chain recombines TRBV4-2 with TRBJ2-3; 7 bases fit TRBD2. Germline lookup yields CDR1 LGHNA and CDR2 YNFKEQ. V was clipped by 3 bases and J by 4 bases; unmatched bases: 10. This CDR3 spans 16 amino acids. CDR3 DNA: TGTGCCAGCAGCCAGGCCGCGGGAGAGGGGTCAGATACGCAGTATTTT. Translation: CASSQAAGEGSDTQYF.

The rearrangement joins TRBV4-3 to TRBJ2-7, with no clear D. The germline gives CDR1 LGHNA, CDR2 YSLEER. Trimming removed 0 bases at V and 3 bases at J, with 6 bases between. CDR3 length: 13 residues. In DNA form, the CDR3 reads TGCGCCAGCAGCCAAGATCTCCACTACGAGCAGTACTTC. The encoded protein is CASSQDLHYEQYF.

The CDR3 nucleotides are TGTGCCAGCAGCCGATACAGGGTGCATGTGGATTCCCAGTACTTC. Encoded protein: CASSRYRVHVDSQYF. The chain is built from TRBV13 and TRBJ2-5; D is perhaps TRBD1 (6 bases). Germline CDR1 PRHDT, CDR2 FYEKMQ (reference sequence). Trimming removed 5 bases from V and 9 bases from J, with 22 bases in between. The CDR3 has 15 residues. The full variable domain, in which reference TRBV13 and TRBJ2-5 provide the parts outside the CDR3, is AAGVIQSPRHLIKEKRETATLKCYPIPRHDTVYWYQQGPGQDPQFLISFYEKMQSDKGSIPDRFSAQQFSDYHSELNMSSLELGDSALYFCASSRYRVHVDSQYFGPGTRLLVL.

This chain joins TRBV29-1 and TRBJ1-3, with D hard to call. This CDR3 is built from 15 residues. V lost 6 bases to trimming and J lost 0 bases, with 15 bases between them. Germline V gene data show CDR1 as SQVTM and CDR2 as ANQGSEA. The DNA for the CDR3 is TGCAGCGTAGCCGACGGGAACCTCTCTGGAAACACCATATATTTT. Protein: CSVADGNLSGNTIYF.

The CDR3 reads CASSFGEDSPLHF. The CDR3, as DNA: TGCGCCAGCAGCTTCGGCGAGGATTCACCCCTCCACTTT. J is TRBJ1-6 and V is TRBV5-1; D unclear. The CDR3 consists of 13 residues. The germline V gene encodes CDR1 SGHRS and CDR2 YFSETQ. The ends were cut back, 2 bases at V and 8 bases at J, with 8 bases in the middle.

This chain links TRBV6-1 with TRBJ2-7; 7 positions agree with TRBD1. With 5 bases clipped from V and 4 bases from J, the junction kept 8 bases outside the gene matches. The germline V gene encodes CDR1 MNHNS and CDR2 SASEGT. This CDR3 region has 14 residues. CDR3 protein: CASSPGTEPYEQYF. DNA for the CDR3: TGTGCCAGCAGTCCCGGGACAGAACCGTACGAGCAGTACTTC.

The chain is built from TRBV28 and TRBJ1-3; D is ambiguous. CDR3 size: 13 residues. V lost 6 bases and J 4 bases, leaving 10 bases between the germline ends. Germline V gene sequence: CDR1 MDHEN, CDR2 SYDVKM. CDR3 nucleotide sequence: TGTGCCAGCAGCGTGACGGGAGGAAACACCATATATTTT. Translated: CASSVTGGNTIYF.

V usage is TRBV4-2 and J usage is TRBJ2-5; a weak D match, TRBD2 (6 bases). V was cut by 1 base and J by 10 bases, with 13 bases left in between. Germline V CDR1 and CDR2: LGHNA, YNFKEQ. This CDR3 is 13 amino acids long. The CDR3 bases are TGTGCCAGCAGCCAAGGCGGGGACGGCGGCCAGTACTTC. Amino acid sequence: CASSQGGDGGQYF.

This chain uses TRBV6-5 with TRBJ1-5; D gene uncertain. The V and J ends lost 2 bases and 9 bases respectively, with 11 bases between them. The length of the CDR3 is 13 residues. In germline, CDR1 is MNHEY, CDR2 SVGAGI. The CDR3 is CASSYTLFGPQHF. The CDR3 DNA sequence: TGTGCCAGCAGTTACACCCTATTTGGGCCCCAGCATTTT.

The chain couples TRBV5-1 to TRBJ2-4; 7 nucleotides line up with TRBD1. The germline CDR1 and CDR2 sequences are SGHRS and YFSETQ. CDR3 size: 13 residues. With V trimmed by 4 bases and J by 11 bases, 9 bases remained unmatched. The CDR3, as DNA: TGCGCCAGCAGCACGTCCCGGGACAGTCTTCAGTACTTC. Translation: CASSTSRDSLQYF.

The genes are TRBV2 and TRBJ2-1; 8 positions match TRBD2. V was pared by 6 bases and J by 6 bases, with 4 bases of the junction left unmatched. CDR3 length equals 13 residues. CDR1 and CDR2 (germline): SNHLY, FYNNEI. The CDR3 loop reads CASRGTRGNEQFF. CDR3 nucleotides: TGTGCCAGCAGGGGGACTAGGGGCAATGAGCAGTTCTTC.

The CDR3 reads CASSPDGTSSGNTIYF. CDR3 DNA: TGCGCCAGCAGCCCGGATGGGACATCCTCTGGAAACACCATATATTTT. The chain carries TRBV5-1 and TRBJ1-3; a possible D gene is TRBD1 (6 bases). The CDR3 consists of 16 residues. Germline V lookup: CDR1 SGHRS, CDR2 YFSETQ. V shed 4 bases and J shed 0 bases, with 14 bases lying between them.

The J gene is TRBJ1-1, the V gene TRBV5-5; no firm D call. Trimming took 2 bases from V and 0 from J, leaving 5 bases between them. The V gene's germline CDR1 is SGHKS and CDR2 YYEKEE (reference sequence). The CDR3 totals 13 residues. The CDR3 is CASSFEVNTEAFF. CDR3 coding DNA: TGTGCCAGCAGCTTCGAAGTGAACACTGAAGCTTTCTTT.

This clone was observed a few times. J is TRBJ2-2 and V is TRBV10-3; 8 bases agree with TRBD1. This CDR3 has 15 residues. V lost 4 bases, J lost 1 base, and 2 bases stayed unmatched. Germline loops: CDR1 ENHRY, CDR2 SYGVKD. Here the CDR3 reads CAISAGTGNTGELFF. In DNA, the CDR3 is TGTGCCATCAGTGCCGGGACAGGGAACACCGGGGAGCTGTTTTTT.

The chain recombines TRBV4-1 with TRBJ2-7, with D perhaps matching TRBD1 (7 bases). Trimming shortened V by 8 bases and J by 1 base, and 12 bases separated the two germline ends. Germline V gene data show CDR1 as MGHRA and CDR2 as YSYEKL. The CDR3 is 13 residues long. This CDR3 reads CASATGRSYEQYF. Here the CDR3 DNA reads TGCGCCAGCGCGACAGGGAGGTCCTACGAGCAGTACTTC.

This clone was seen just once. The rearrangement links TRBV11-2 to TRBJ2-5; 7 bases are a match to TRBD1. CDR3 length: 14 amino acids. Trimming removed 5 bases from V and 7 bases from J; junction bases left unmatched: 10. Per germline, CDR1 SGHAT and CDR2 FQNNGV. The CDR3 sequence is CASSAEGAPMTQYF. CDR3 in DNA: TGTGCCAGCAGCGCCGAGGGGGCTCCTATGACCCAGTACTTC.

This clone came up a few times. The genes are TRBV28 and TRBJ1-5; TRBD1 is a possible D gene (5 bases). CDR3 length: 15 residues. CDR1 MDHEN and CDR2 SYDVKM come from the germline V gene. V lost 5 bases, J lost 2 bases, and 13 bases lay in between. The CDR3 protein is CASSGADIGNQPQHF. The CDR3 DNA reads TGTGCCAGCAGTGGGGCGGACATTGGCAATCAGCCCCAGCATTTT.

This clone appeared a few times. CDR3 DNA sequence: TGTGCCATCAGTGAGTCTGGGGGGCGATCTGAAGCTTTCTTT. It translates to CAISESGGRSEAFF. The V call is TRBV10-3, the J call TRBJ1-1, with a possible D match to TRBD1 (6 bases). V lost 0 bases and J lost 6, with 11 bases in between. Looked up from germline, CDR1 is ENHRY and CDR2 is SYGVKD. The CDR3 contains 14 residues.

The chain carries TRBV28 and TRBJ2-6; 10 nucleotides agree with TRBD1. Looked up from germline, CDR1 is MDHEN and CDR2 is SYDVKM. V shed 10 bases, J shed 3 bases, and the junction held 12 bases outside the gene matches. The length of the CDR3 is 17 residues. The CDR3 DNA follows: TGTGCCATCGCGACAGGGGGCCCTCCGGGTGGGGCCAACGTCCTGACTTTC. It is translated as CAIATGGPPGGANVLTF.

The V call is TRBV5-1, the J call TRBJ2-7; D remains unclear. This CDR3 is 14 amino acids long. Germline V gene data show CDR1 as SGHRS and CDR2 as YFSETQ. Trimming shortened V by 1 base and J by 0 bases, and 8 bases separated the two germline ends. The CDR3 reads CASSLLSNSYEQYF. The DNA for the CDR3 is TGCGCCAGCAGCTTGCTATCCAACTCCTACGAGCAGTACTTC.

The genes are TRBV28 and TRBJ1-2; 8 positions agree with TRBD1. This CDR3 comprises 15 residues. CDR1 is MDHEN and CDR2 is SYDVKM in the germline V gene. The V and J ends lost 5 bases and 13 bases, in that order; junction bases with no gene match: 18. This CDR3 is CASSPPRTGRGVGTF. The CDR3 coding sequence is TGTGCCAGCAGTCCACCGAGGACAGGGAGGGGGGTAGGCACCTTC.